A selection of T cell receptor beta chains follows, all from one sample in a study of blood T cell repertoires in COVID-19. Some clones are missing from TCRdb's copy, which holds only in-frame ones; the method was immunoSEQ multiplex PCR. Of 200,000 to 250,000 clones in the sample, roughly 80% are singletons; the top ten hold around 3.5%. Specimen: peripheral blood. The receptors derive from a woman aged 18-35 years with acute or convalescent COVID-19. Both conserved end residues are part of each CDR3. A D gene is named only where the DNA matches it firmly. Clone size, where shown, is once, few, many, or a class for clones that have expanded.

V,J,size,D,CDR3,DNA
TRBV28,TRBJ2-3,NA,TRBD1,CASSSTGRGAESTDTQYF,TGTGCCAGCAGCTCGACAGGGCGCGGAGCGGAGAGCACAGATACGCAGTATTTT
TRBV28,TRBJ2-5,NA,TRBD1,CASTTGDREETQYF,TGTGCCAGCACCACTGGGGACAGAGAAGAGACCCAGTACTTC
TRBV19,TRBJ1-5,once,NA,CATGTPGQSYSNQPQHF,TGTGCCACCGGAACCCCGGGACAAAGTTATAGCAATCAGCCCCAGCATTTT
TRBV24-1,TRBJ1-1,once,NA,CATSVSQGTEAFF,TGTGCCACCAGTGTTTCGCAGGGCACTGAAGCTTTCTTT
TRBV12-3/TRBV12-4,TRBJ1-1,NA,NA,CASGRGMNTEAFF,TGTGCCTCCGGGCGGGGAATGAACACTGAAGCTTTCTTT
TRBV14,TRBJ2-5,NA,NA,CASSPLQGLETQYF,TGTGCCAGCAGCCCGTTACAGGGTCTAGAGACCCAGTACTTC
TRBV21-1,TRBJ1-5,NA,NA,CASSKDGGGEQPQHF,TGTGCCAGCAGCAAAGATGGCGGGGGCGAGCAGCCCCAGCATTTT
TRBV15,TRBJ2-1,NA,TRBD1,CATSSSGQTYNEQFF,TGTGCCACCAGCAGCTCGGGACAGACATACAATGAGCAGTTCTTC
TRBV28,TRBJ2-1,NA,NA,CASSSFRYEQFF,TGTGCCAGCAGTTCCTTTAGATATGAGCAGTTCTTC
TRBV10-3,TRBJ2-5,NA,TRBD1,CAIRGTGVVGETQYF,TGTGCCATCAGGGGGACAGGGGTTGTTGGAGAGACCCAGTACTTC
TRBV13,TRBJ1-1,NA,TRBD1,CASRETGGGTEAFF,TGTGCCAGCAGGGAAACAGGGGGTGGCACTGAAGCTTTCTTT
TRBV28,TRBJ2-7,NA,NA,CASTSSGAISSYEQYF,TGTGCCAGCACCTCCTCAGGGGCCATCAGCTCCTACGAGCAGTACTTC
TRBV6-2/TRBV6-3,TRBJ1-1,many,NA,CASSFMSTEAFF,TGTGCCAGCAGTTTCATGAGCACTGAAGCTTTCTTT
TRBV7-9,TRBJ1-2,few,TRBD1,CASSQQGDYGYTF,TGTGCCAGCAGCCAACAGGGGGACTATGGCTACACCTTC
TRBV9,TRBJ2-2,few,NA,CASSLNTGELFF,TGTGCCAGCAGCTTAAACACCGGGGAGCTGTTTTTT
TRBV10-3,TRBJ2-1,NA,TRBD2,CAISGASGSGRDEQFF,TGTGCCATCAGTGGTGCTTCGGGAAGCGGGAGGGATGAGCAGTTCTTC
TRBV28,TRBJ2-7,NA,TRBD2,CASSLEVKREDYEQYF,TGTGCCAGCAGTTTAGAGGTCAAGCGGGAAGACTACGAGCAGTACTTC
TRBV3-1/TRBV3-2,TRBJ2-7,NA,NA,CASSQSELVTYEQYF,TGTGCCAGCAGCCAGTCTGAGTTGGTCACCTACGAGCAGTACTTC
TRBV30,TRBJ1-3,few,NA,CAWTPLGARAENTIYF,TGTGCCTGGACCCCCCTGGGGGCCCGGGCGGAAAACACCATATATTTT
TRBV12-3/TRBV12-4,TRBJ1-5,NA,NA,CASSLFPQPQHF,TGTGCCAGCAGTTTATTTCCACAGCCCCAGCATTTT
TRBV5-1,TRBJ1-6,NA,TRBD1,CASSTGQGHGSYNSPLHF,TGCGCCAGCAGTACGGGACAGGGCCATGGCTCCTATAATTCACCCCTCCACTTT
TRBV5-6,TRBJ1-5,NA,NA,CASTQNPGLSGPQHF,TGTGCCAGCACCCAAAATCCCGGTTTGTCCGGGCCCCAGCATTTT
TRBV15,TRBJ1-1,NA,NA,CATSREEFMNTEAFF,TGTGCCACCAGCAGAGAGGAGTTCATGAACACTGAAGCTTTCTTT
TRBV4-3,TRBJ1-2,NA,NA,CASSAGLGYGYTF,TGCGCCAGCAGCGCGGGACTGGGGTATGGCTACACCTTC
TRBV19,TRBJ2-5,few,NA,CASSIPTGLQETQYF,TGTGCCAGTAGCATCCCAACAGGGCTGCAAGAGACCCAGTACTTC
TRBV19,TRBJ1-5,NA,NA,CASSSGQPQHF,TGTGCCAGTAGCTCGGGTCAGCCCCAGCATTTT
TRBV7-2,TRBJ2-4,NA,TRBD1,CASSLQGAQNIQYF,TGTGCCAGCAGCTTACAGGGGGCTCAGAACATTCAGTACTTC
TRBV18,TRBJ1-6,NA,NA,CASSARLPQDSSLHF,TGTGCCAGCTCAGCCAGGCTCCCCCAGGATTCATCCCTCCACTTT
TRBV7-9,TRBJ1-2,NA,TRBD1,CASSTRTGGFSGF,TGTGCCAGCAGCACACGGACAGGGGGCTTCTCTGGTTTC
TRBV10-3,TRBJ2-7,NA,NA,CAISDLSSYEQYF,TGTGCCATCAGTGATTTATCCTCCTACGAGCAGTACTTC
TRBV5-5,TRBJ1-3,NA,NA,CASSVLDSSGNTIYF,TGTGCCAGCAGCGTCTTAGACTCCTCTGGAAACACCATATATTTT
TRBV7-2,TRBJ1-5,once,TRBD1,CASSANTGGRQPQHF,TGTGCCAGCAGCGCGAACACAGGGGGCAGACAGCCCCAGCATTTT
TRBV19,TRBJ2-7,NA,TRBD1,CASSKGTGTGYEQYF,TGTGCCAGTAGTAAGGGGACCGGGACAGGGTACGAGCAGTACTTC
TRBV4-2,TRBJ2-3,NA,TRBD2,CASSQVGSSGRPRADTQYF,TGTGCCAGCAGCCAAGTTGGGTCTAGCGGGAGGCCTCGGGCAGATACGCAGTATTTT
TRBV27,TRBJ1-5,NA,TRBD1,CASSPRTGGQPQHF,TGTGCCAGCAGTCCTCGGACAGGGGGTCAGCCCCAGCATTTT
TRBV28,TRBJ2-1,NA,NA,CASSFLAPLYNEQFF,TGTGCCAGCAGTTTCCTAGCGCCGCTGTACAATGAGCAGTTCTTC
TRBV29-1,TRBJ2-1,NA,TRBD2,CSVATSGRAHYNEQFF,TGCAGCGTTGCAACTAGCGGGAGGGCCCATTACAATGAGCAGTTCTTC
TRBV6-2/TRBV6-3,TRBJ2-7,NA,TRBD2,CASSYSNSRLAEPYEQYF,TGTGCCAGCAGTTACTCGAACTCCCGACTAGCGGAGCCTTACGAGCAGTACTTC
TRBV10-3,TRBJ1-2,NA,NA,CAISTDSNTNYGYTF,TGTGCCATCAGTACTGACAGTAATACTAACTATGGCTACACCTTC